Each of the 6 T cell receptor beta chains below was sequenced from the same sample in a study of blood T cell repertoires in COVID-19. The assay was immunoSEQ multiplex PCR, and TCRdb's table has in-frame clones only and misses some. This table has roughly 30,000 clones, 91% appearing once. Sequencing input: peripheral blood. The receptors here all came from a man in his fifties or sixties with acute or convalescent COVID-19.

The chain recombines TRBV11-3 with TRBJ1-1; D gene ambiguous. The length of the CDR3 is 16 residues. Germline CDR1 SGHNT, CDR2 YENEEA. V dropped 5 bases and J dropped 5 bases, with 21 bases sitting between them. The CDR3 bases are TGTGCCAGCAGCCGATCCCCGGGGTGGGGAGGGACTGAAGCTTTCTTT. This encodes CASSRSPGWGGTEAFF.

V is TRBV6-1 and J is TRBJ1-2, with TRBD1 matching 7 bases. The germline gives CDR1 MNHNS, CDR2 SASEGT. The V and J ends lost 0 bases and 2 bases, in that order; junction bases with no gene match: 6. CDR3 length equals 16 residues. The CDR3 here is CASSEALTGTNYGYTF. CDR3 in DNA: TGTGCCAGCAGTGAAGCGTTGACAGGGACCAACTATGGCTACACCTTC.

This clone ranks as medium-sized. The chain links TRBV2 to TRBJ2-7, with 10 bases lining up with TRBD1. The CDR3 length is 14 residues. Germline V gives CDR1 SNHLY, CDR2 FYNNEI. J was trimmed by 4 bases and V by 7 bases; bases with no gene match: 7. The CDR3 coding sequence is TGTGCCAGCATCAGGGACAGGGGTATTTACGAGCAGTACTTC. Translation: CASIRDRGIYEQYF.

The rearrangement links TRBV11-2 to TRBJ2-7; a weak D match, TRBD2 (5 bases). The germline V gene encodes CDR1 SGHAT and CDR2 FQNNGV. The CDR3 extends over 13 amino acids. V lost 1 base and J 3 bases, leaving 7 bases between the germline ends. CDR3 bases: TGTGCCAGCAGCTTAGCGGGGTACTACGAGCAGTACGTC. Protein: CASSLAGYYEQYV.

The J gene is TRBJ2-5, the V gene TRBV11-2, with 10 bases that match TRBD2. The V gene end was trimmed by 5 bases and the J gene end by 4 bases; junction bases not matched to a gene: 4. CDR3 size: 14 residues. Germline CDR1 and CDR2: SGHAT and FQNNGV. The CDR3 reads CASSGRLAGETQYF. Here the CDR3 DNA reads TGTGCCAGCAGCGGACGACTAGCGGGAGAGACCCAGTACTTC.

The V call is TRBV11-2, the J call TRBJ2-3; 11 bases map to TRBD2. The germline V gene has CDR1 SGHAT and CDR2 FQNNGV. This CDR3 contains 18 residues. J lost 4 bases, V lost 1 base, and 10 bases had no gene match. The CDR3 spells CASSLVGVSGREADTQYF. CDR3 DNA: TGTGCCAGCAGCTTAGTAGGGGTTAGCGGGAGGGAAGCAGATACGCAGTATTTT.